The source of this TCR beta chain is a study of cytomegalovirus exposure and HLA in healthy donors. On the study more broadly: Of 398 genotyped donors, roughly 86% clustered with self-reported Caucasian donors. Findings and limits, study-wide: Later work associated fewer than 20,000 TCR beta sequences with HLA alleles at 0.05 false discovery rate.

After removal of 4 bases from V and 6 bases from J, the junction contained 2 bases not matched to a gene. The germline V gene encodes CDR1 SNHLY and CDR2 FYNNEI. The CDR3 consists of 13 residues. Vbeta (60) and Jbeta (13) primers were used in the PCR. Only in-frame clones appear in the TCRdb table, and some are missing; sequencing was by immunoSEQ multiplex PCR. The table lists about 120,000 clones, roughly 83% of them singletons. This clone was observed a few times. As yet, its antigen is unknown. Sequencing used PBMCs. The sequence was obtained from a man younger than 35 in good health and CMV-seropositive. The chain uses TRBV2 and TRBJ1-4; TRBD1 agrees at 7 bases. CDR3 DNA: TGTGCCAGCAGTGGAGGGACAGATGAAAAACTGTTTTTT. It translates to CASSGGTDEKLFF.